These T cell receptor beta chains were read from a single sample in a study of T cell repertoires in cytomegalovirus infection. Each CDR3 protein is one row after TCRdb ran MiXCR on the reads. In the table there are 200,000 to 250,000 distinct CDR3 sequences, roughly an eighth of which are singletons. Sequenced sample: PBMCs. Receptors originate from a human donor in good health (CMV status not recorded). Some clones in this sample may be carry-over from other donors' samples. CDR3s include the opening cysteine and the closing phenylalanine or tryptophan. Each record gives: V gene, D gene, J gene, clone size, CDR3 DNA, CDR3 protein. The D gene is left open where the match is weak. A clone size is listed for some rows: how often the clone was seen (once, few, many), or a class if it is expanded.

TRBV29-1	NA	TRBJ1-1	many	TGCAGCGTTGAGCCGACGGTTTCGGGAGGGACTGAAGCTTTCTTT	CSVEPTVSGGTEAFF
TRBV29-1	NA	TRBJ1-5	NA	TGCAGCGTTGGTTGGGGGGATGGTCAGCCCCAGCATTTT	CSVGWGDGQPQHF
TRBV19	NA	TRBJ2-7	NA	TGTGCCAGTAGCGGAGATTGGTACGAGCAGTACTTC	CASSGDWYEQYF
TRBV20-1	TRBD1	TRBJ2-3	NA	TGCAGTGCAACGACAGGGGGCATCGCAGATACGCAGTATTTT	CSATTGGIADTQYF
TRBV6-5	NA	TRBJ2-7	many	TGTGCCAGCAGTTACTCGCGCGGGCAGGGCGAGCAGTACTTC	CASSYSRGQGEQYF
TRBV10-3	NA	TRBJ2-3	many	TGTGCCATCAGTGAGCCCGGAGGGCGGCCAGATACGCAGTATTTT	CAISEPGGRPDTQYF
TRBV29-1	NA	TRBJ2-2	few	TGCAGCGTTGGGGTACAGAGTACCGGGGAGCTGTTTTTT	CSVGVQSTGELFF
TRBV12-3/TRBV12-4	TRBD2	TRBJ2-7	NA	TGTGCCAGCAGTAGACTAGCGGGGCCCTACGAGCAGTACTTC	CASSRLAGPYEQYF
TRBV7-6	NA	TRBJ1-6	many	TGTGCCAGCAGCCAGGGGACGGACTATAATTCACCCCTCCACTTT	CASSQGTDYNSPLHF
TRBV10-3	TRBD2	TRBJ2-1	few	TGTGCCATCAGTGAGACCCTGACTAGCGGGACATACAATGAGCAGTTCTTC	CAISETLTSGTYNEQFF
TRBV29-1	TRBD1	TRBJ1-1	many	TGCAGCGTTGACCTGACAGGGGGTGCCACTGAAGCTTTCTTT	CSVDLTGGATEAFF
TRBV20-1	NA	TRBJ1-1	NA	TGCAGTGCTAGAGGCCCTCCGACAGTGGGGAACACTGAAGCTTTCTTT	CSARGPPTVGNTEAFF
TRBV10-3	TRBD2	TRBJ2-2	many	TGTGCCATCAGTGAGCTAGCGGCGAACACCGGGGAGCTGTTTTTT	CAISELAANTGELFF
TRBV7-8	NA	TRBJ1-2	many	TGTGCCAGCAGCTTAGGGGTCGTTCTTTCCAACTATGGCTACACCTTC	CASSLGVVLSNYGYTF
TRBV6-2/TRBV6-3	NA	TRBJ2-3	many	TGTGCCAGCAGGACAAGCACAGATACGCAGTATTTT	CASRTSTDTQYF
TRBV5-1	NA	TRBJ2-1	NA	TGCGCCAGCAGCTTCCGGACAGCGAGCTCCTACAATGAGCAGTTCTTC	CASSFRTASSYNEQFF
TRBV19	TRBD1	TRBJ1-5	many	TGTGCCAGTAAGGCGGGACAGTCCAATCAGCCCCAGCATTTT	CASKAGQSNQPQHF
TRBV12-3/TRBV12-4	TRBD2	TRBJ2-2	many	TGTGCCAGCAGGTTCTCCGGGACTAGCGTCCCAGAAGGCGGGGAGCTGTTTTTT	CASRFSGTSVPEGGELFF
TRBV4-3	TRBD1	TRBJ2-2	many	TGCGCCAGCAGCCAACGGCGGGACAGGGGATTTACCGGGGAGCTGTTTTTT	CASSQRRDRGFTGELFF
TRBV29-1	NA	TRBJ1-2	NA	TGCAGCGCCAGCTCGGAGACTAACTATGGCTACACCTTC	CSASSETNYGYTF
TRBV4-1	NA	TRBJ1-5	many	TGCGCCAGCAGCCAAGATGGGGGTCAGCCCCAGCATTTT	CASSQDGGQPQHF
TRBV3-1	TRBD1	TRBJ2-7	NA	TGTGCCAGCACGGGGGACAGGGCGTCCTACGAGCAGTACTTC	CASTGDRASYEQYF
TRBV12-3/TRBV12-4	NA	TRBJ1-3	NA	TGTGCCAGCAGTCAGAGGCCTGGAAACACCATATATTTT	CASSQRPGNTIYF
TRBV12-3/TRBV12-4	TRBD1	TRBJ2-7	few	TGTGCCAGCAGTTTGGACAGGGTGAGGGACGAGCAGTACTTC	CASSLDRVRDEQYF
TRBV7-3	NA	TRBJ1-1	many	TGTGCCAGCAGCCAGGACAGTACCAACACTGAAGCTTTCTTT	CASSQDSTNTEAFF
TRBV3-1	TRBD2	TRBJ2-7	NA	TGTGCCAGCAGCCAACAAGCGGGAGGGCCCTACGAGCAGTACTTC	CASSQQAGGPYEQYF
TRBV28	NA	TRBJ2-5	few	TGTGCCAGCAGTCCCCCGAGGGGCCAGTGGGAGACCCAGTACTTC	CASSPPRGQWETQYF
TRBV28	NA	TRBJ2-1	many	TGTGCCAGCAGTTTTACCCAGAGCTCCTACAATGAGCAGTTCTTC	CASSFTQSSYNEQFF
TRBV3-1	TRBD2	TRBJ2-5	NA	TGTGCCAGCAGCTTAATGGCCAGCGGGGGTAACCAAGAGACCCAGTACTTC	CASSLMASGGNQETQYF
TRBV7-2	NA	TRBJ2-3	many	TGTGCCAGCAGCTTAGCTGTCGGTACGCAGTATTTT	CASSLAVGTQYF
TRBV6-2/TRBV6-3	TRBD1	TRBJ1-1	many	TGTGCCAGCAGAACGACAGGGGGGCGAACTGAAGCTTTCTTT	CASRTTGGRTEAFF
TRBV20-1	NA	TRBJ1-4	few	TGCAGTGCTAGGGATAAGATAAATGAAAAACTGTTTTTT	CSARDKINEKLFF
TRBV7-2	NA	TRBJ1-1	many	TGTGCCAGCAGCTTATCTTCGATCCCTGGGGCTTTCTTT	CASSLSSIPGAFF
TRBV3-1	NA	TRBJ1-6	few	TGTGCCAGCAGCCAAACGGGGAATTCACCCCTCCACTTT	CASSQTGNSPLHF
TRBV7-2	NA	TRBJ2-7	many	TGTGCCAGCAGCTTTCAGGGTAGACAATTCTACGAGCAGTACTTC	CASSFQGRQFYEQYF
TRBV6-2/TRBV6-3	TRBD2	TRBJ2-7	NA	TGTGCCAGCAGTTACCAGCCTAGCGGGAGGGGCGAGCAGTACTTC	CASSYQPSGRGEQYF
TRBV28	TRBD1	TRBJ2-5	many	TGTGCCAGCAGCCCAGGACAGGCACAAGAGACCCAGTACTTC	CASSPGQAQETQYF
TRBV7-2	NA	TRBJ2-3	many	TGTGCCAGCAGCTTATTAGGAGTTCATACGCAGTATTTT	CASSLLGVHTQYF
TRBV7-2	TRBD1	TRBJ2-1	many	TGTGCCAGCAGCTCGGACAGGGCGTCGAATGAGCAGTTCTTC	CASSSDRASNEQFF
TRBV7-2	TRBD2	TRBJ2-2	many	TGTGCCAGCAGCTTAGCGCCTAGCGGGGGTGGTACCGGGGAGCTGTTTTTT	CASSLAPSGGGTGELFF
TRBV28	NA	TRBJ2-7	few	TGTGCCAGCAGTGAACAGGGTTTATACTACGAGCAGTACTTC	CASSEQGLYYEQYF
TRBV7-3	TRBD1	TRBJ1-1	few	TGTGCCAGCAGCTTACGAGGGGGCAGGTCGAACACTGAAGCTTTCTTT	CASSLRGGRSNTEAFF
TRBV6-2/TRBV6-3	NA	TRBJ2-3	many	TGTGCCAGCAGTAGGTACGAAGCGGGAGATACGCAGTATTTT	CASSRYEAGDTQYF
TRBV5-6	NA	TRBJ2-5	NA	TGTGCCAGCAGCTTGGGTCAGGGGTTTGGAGAGACCCAGTACTTC	CASSLGQGFGETQYF
TRBV2	TRBD2	TRBJ2-3	many	TGTGCCAGCAGAGGACTAGCTAGCACAGATACGCAGTATTTT	CASRGLASTDTQYF
TRBV2	NA	TRBJ2-6	NA	TGTGCCAGCAGTGACTATGCAGCTCTTACTGGGGCCAACGTCCTGACTTTC	CASSDYAALTGANVLTF
TRBV12-3/TRBV12-4	NA	TRBJ1-3	many	TGTGCCAGCACCTACAGCGCGGGCTCTGGAAACACCATATATTTT	CASTYSAGSGNTIYF
TRBV5-5	TRBD1	TRBJ2-1	NA	TGTGCCAGCAGCCGGGGACAGGGGGCCGACAATGAGCAGTTCTTC	CASSRGQGADNEQFF
TRBV5-4	NA	TRBJ2-1	NA	TGTGCCAGCAGCTTGGCGGGACTTGAGCAGTTCTTC	CASSLAGLEQFF
TRBV7-3	TRBD2	TRBJ2-5	many	TGTGCCAGCAGCTTAATGGGCGGGGAGGGGGAGACCCAGTACTTC	CASSLMGGEGETQYF
TRBV7-2	NA	TRBJ2-1	many	TGTGCCAGCAGCTTACCACCCGGGACAATGGGCAATGAGCAGTTCTTC	CASSLPPGTMGNEQFF